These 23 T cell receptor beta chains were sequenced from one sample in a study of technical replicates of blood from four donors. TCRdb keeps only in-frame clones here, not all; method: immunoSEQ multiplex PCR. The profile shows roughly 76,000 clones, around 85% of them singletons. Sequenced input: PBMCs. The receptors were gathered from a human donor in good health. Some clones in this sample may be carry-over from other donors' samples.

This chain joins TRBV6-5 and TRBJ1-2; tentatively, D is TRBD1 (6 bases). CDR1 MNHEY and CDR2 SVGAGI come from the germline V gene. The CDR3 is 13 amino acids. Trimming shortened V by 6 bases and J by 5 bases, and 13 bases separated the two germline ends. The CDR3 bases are TGTGCCAGCAGGATGGACAGCAAGTATGGCTACACCTTC. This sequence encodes CASRMDSKYGYTF.

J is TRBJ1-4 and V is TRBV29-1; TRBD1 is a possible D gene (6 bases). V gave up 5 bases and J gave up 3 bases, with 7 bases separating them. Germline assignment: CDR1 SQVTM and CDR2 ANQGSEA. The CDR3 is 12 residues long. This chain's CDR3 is CSVRQANEKLFF. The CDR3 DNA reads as TGCAGCGTTCGACAGGCTAATGAAAAACTGTTTTTT.

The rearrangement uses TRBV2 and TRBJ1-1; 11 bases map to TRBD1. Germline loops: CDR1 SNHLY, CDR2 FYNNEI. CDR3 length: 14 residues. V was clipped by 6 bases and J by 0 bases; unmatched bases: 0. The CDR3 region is CASRGQGVNTEAFF. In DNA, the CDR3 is TGTGCCAGCAGGGGACAGGGGGTGAACACTGAAGCTTTCTTT.

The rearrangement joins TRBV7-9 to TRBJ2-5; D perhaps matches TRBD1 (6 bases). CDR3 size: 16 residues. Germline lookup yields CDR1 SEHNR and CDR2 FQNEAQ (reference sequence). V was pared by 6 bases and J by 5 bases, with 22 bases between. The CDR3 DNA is TGTGCCAGCAGTTCCTCAGTTAACAGGGTGGACGAGACCCAGTACTTC. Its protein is CASSSSVNRVDETQYF.

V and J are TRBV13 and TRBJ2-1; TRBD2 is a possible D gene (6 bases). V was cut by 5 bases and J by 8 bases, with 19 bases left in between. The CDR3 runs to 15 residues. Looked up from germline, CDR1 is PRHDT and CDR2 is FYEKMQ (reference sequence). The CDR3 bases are TGTGCCAGCAGCCTTAGGCGGGACCCGGAGGATGAGCAGTTCTTC. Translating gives CASSLRRDPEDEQFF.

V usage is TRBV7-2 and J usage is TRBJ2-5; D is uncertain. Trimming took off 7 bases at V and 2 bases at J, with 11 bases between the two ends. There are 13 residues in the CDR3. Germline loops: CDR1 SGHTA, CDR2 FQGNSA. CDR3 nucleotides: TGTGCCAGCACCCCTGGCCAACAAGAGACCCAGTACTTC. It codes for CASTPGQQETQYF.

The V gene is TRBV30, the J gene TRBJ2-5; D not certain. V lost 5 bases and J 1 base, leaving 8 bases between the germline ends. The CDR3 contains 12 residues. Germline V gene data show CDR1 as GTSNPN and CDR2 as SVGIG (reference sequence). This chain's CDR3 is CAWGTIQETQYF. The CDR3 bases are TGTGCCTGGGGTACTATCCAAGAGACCCAGTACTTC.

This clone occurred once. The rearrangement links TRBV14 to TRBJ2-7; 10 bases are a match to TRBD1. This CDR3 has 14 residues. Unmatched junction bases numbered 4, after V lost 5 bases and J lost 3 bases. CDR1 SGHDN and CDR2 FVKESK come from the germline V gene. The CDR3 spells CASSGDRGFYEQYF. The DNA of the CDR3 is TGTGCCAGCAGCGGGGACAGGGGATTCTACGAGCAGTACTTC.

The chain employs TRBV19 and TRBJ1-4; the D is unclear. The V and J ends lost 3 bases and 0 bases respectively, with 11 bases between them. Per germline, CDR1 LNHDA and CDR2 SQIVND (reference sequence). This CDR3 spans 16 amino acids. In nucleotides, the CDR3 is TGTGCCAGTAGTATGTTTACTGCTGCAACTAATGAAAAACTGTTTTTT. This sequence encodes CASSMFTAATNEKLFF.

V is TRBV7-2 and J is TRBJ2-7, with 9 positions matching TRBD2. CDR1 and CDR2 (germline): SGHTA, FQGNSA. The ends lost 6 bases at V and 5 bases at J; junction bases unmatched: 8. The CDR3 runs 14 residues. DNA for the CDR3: TGTGCCAGCAGTCGCGGGGGGGTATTCCACGAGCAGTACTTC. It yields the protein CASSRGGVFHEQYF.

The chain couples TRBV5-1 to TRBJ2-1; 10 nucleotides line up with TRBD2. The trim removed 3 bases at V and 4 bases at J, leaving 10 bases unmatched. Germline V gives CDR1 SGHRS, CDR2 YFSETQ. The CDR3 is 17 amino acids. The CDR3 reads CASSSTLAGGSYNEQFF. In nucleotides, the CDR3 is TGCGCCAGCAGCTCGACCTTAGCGGGGGGATCTTACAATGAGCAGTTCTTC. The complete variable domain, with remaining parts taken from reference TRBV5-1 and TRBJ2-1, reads KAGVTQTPRYLIKTRGQQVTLSCSPISGHRSVSWYQQTPGQGLQFLFEYFSETQRNKGNFPGRFSGRQFSNSRSEMNVSTLELGDSALYLCASSSTLAGGSYNEQFFGPGTRLTVL.

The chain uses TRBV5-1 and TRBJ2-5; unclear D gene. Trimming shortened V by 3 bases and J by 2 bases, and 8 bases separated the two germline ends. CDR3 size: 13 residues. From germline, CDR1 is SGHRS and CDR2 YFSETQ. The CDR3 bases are TGCGCCAGCAGCTGGGCAGCTCAAGAGACCCAGTACTTC. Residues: CASSWAAQETQYF.

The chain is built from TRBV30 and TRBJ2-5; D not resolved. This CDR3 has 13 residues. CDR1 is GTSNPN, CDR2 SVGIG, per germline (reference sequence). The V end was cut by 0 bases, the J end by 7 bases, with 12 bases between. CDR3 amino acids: CAWSVHRSPTQYF. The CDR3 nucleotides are TGTGCCTGGAGTGTACACAGAAGTCCGACCCAGTACTTC.

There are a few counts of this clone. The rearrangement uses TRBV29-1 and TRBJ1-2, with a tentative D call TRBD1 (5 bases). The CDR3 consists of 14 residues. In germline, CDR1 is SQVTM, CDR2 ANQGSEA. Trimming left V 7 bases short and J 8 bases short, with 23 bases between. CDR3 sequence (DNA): TGCAGCGCTGCAGACGACAGATTTAGGAGCGGCTACACCTTC. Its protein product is CSAADDRFRSGYTF.

Here the CDR3 reads CASSFGPDEQYF. In nucleotides, the CDR3 is TGCGCCAGCAGCTTTGGGCCCGACGAGCAGTACTTC. The chain has TRBV5-1 and TRBJ2-7; no firm D call. The germline V gene encodes CDR1 SGHRS and CDR2 YFSETQ. Trimming removed 2 bases at V and 5 bases at J, with 8 bases between. This CDR3 is 12 amino acids long. Together with reference TRBV5-1 and TRBJ2-7, the CDR3 gives the full variable domain: KAGVTQTPRYLIKTRGQQVTLSCSPISGHRSVSWYQQTPGQGLQFLFEYFSETQRNKGNFPGRFSGRQFSNSRSEMNVSTLELGDSALYLCASSFGPDEQYFGPGTRLTVT.

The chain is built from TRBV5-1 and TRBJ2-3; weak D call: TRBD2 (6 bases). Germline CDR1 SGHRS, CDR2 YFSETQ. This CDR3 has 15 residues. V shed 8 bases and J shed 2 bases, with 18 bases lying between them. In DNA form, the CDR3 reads TGCGCCAGTAACGCTGGGCGGGGTCTCACAGATACGCAGTATTTT. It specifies CASNAGRGLTDTQYF.

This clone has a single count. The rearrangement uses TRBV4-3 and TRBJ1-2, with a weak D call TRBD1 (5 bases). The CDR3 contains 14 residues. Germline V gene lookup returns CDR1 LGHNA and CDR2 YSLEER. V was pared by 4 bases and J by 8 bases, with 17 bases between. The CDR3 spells CASSPTGGEEGYTF. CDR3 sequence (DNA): TGCGCCAGCAGCCCAACCGGGGGGGAGGAAGGCTACACCTTC.

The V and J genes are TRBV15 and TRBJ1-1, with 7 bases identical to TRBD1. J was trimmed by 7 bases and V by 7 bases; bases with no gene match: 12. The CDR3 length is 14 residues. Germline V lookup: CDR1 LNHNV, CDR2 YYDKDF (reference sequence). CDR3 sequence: CATNPIGTDGEAFF. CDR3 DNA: TGTGCCACCAACCCAATAGGGACAGACGGTGAAGCTTTCTTT.

The CDR3 is CASSLEGGNSYNEQFF. The CDR3 nucleotides are TGTGCCAGCAGCTTGGAGGGCGGGAACTCCTACAATGAGCAGTTCTTC. This chain joins TRBV5-4 and TRBJ2-1, with D perhaps TRBD2 (6 bases). The CDR3 length is 16 residues. V was clipped by 0 bases and J by 0 bases, with 10 bases between them. CDR1 is SGHNT and CDR2 is YYREEE in the germline V gene (reference sequence).

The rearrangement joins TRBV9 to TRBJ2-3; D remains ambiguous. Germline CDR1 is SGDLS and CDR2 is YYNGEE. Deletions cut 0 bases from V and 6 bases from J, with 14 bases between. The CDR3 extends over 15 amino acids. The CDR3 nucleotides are TGTGCCAGCAGCGTAGGTCAATTTACCGGGGATACGCAGTATTTT. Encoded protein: CASSVGQFTGDTQYF.

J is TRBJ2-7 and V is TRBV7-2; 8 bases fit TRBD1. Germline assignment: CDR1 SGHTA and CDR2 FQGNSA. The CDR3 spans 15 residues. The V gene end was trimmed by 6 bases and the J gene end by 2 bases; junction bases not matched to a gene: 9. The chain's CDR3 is CASSLAAQGAYEQYF. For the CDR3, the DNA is TGTGCCAGCAGTCTAGCCGCACAGGGGGCCTACGAGCAGTACTTC. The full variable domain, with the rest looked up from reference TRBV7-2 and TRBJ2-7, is GAGVSQSPSNKVTEKGKDVELRCDPISGHTALYWYRQSLGQGLEFLIYFQGNSAPDKSGLPSDRFSAERTGGSVSTLTIQRTQQEDSAVYLCASSLAAQGAYEQYFGPGTRLTVT.

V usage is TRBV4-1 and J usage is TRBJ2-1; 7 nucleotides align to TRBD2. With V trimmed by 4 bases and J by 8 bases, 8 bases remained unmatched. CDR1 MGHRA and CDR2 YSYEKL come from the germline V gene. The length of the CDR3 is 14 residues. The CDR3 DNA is TGCGCCAGCAGCCGAGGGGACTATAGCTATGAGCAGTTCTTC. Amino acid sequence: CASSRGDYSYEQFF.

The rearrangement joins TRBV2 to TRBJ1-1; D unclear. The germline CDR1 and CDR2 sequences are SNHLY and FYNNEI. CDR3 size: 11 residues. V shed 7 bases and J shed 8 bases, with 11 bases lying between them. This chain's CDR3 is CASNQGLEAFF. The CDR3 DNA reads TGTGCCAGCAATCAAGGACTGGAAGCTTTCTTT.